The rows below give T cell receptor beta chains drawn from one sample of a study of memory CD4+ T cells and cytomegalovirus serostatus. Here immunoSEQ multiplex PCR was the method, and the copy in TCRdb shows in-frame clones only, minus some. Among about 52,000 clones, around 83% were seen once, and the ten largest hold 2%. Input material: memory CD4+ T cells from blood. The receptors were sampled from an adult in good health and CMV-seropositive. The CDR3 runs from the conserved cysteine through the conserved F or W. The D gene is left open where the match is weak. Size is omitted from some rows. Given values are once, few, many or a class for expanded clones.

TRBJ2-1	TRBV19	-	TRBD2	TGTGCCAGTAGTAGCGGGAGACTAGCAGGGACGGTCTTC	CASSSGRLAGTVF
TRBJ1-3	TRBV29-1	-	-	TGCAGCGTCGAGGCCTTAGAGATCTCTGGAAACACCATATATTTT	CSVEALEISGNTIYF
TRBJ1-2	TRBV19	-	TRBD1	TGTGCCAGTAGTATGGAAGGGGGCGTGCCATCCGGCTACACCTTC	CASSMEGGVPSGYTF
TRBJ2-5	TRBV6-6	-	-	TGTGCCAGCAGGAGAGATTACCAAGAGACCCAGTACTTC	CASRRDYQETQYF
TRBJ1-5	TRBV27	-	-	TGTGCCAGCAGGCGGTCTGAGGGCAATCAGCCCCAGCATTTT	CASRRSEGNQPQHF
TRBJ2-1	TRBV7-6	-	-	TGTGCCAGCAGCACGACAGGGAGGGTTAGGTTCTTC	CASSTTGRVRFF
TRBJ2-1	TRBV18	-	TRBD2	TGTGCCAGCTCACTCTCAGCCGCGGGGGTCGGTGAGCAGTTCTTC	CASSLSAAGVGEQFF
TRBJ2-7	TRBV5-1	-	TRBD2	TGCGCCAGCAGCTGGGAGGGGACCCAGCTAACGGAGCAGTACTTC	CASSWEGTQLTEQYF
TRBJ2-1	TRBV2	-	-	TGTGCCAGCAGCGCCGGGACCCTGTATGCCTACAATGAGCAGTTCTTC	CASSAGTLYAYNEQFF
TRBJ2-3	TRBV5-1	-	-	TGCGCCAGCAGCTTTGGAGGGGAAGATACGCAGTATTTT	CASSFGGEDTQYF
TRBJ2-1	TRBV6-9	-	TRBD2	TGTGCCAGCAGAGGGGGAGCTAGCGGGAGCTTCTGGTCCTACAATGAGCAGTTCTTC	CASRGGASGSFWSYNEQFF
TRBJ2-1	TRBV28	-	TRBD2	TGTGCCAGCATTAACCAACTAGCGGGGGGGTATGAGCAGTTCTTC	CASINQLAGGYEQFF
TRBJ1-4	TRBV11-2	few	-	TGTGCCAGCAGCTCTTTTGGCGTCCGGGACGCTAATGAAAAACTGTTTTTT	CASSSFGVRDANEKLFF
TRBJ1-5	TRBV6-6	-	TRBD1	TGTGCCAGCCGGGACAGTAGTAGCAATCAGCCCCAGCATTTT	CASRDSSSNQPQHF
TRBJ2-1	TRBV7-2	-	-	TGTGCCAGCAGCCCACAGTACGATGAGCAGTTCTTC	CASSPQYDEQFF
TRBJ1-6	TRBV5-6	once	-	TGTGCCAGCAGTTTGAGTGGAGCCAATTCACCCCTCCACTTT	CASSLSGANSPLHF
TRBJ2-1	TRBV6-1	-	TRBD1	TGTGCCAGCAGTGAATGGGGGACAGGGGTAGTCAATGAGCAGTTCTTC	CASSEWGTGVVNEQFF
TRBJ1-5	TRBV19	-	-	TGTGCCAGTAGTAATTTCCGGACTAGCAATCAGCCCCAGCATTTT	CASSNFRTSNQPQHF
TRBJ2-5	TRBV5-1	-	-	TGCGCCAGCAGCTACTCAGGGACCTCTCAGGTGACCCAGTACTTC	CASSYSGTSQVTQYF
TRBJ2-3	TRBV9	once	TRBD1	TGTGCCAGCAGCGGGGGGACAGGGGGCATAGATACGCAGTATTTT	CASSGGTGGIDTQYF
TRBJ1-3	TRBV5-4	-	-	TGTGCCAGCAGCTTAAAGGGAACTGGAAACACCATATATTTT	CASSLKGTGNTIYF
TRBJ1-5	TRBV2	-	-	TGTGCCAGCAGTGAATATGGGGTTGGCAATCAGCCCCAGCATTTT	CASSEYGVGNQPQHF
TRBJ2-2	TRBV5-1	-	TRBD1	TGCGCCAGCAGCTCAGACAGGGTTAACACCGGGGAGCTGTTTTTT	CASSSDRVNTGELFF
TRBJ2-7	TRBV15	-	-	TGTGCCACCAGCAAAGGGTACGAGCAGTACTTC	CATSKGYEQYF
TRBJ2-7	TRBV5-1	-	-	TGCGCCAGCCAAAATAGAGGAGTCGGTTACGAGCAGTACTTC	CASQNRGVGYEQYF
TRBJ2-3	TRBV7-2	-	-	TGTGCCAGCAGCTTAGATCAGACTCAGTATTTT	CASSLDQTQYF
TRBJ1-5	TRBV28	few	-	TGTGCCAGCAGTTTATTTAAGGGTCATGATGGCAATCAGCCCCAGCATTTT	CASSLFKGHDGNQPQHF
TRBJ2-7	TRBV7-2	-	TRBD1	TGTGCCAGCAGTCAATCCGGGACAGGACCATACGAGCAGTACTTC	CASSQSGTGPYEQYF
TRBJ2-1	TRBV5-1	-	TRBD2	TGCGCCAGCAGCTTTACTAGCGGACCCTACAATGAGCAGTTCTTC	CASSFTSGPYNEQFF
TRBJ1-5	TRBV10-3	-	-	TGTGCCATCAGTGAGCACGAGGGAAATCAGCCCCAGCATTTT	CAISEHEGNQPQHF
TRBJ1-5	TRBV19	-	TRBD1	TGTGCCAGTAGTGTGGACAGGGGAAGCAATCAGCCCCAGCATTTT	CASSVDRGSNQPQHF
TRBJ2-4	TRBV6-1	-	TRBD2	TGTGCCAGCAGTGGTCTAGCGGGGGGCCTCGAAAACATTCAGTACTTC	CASSGLAGGLENIQYF
TRBJ1-3	TRBV30	-	-	TGTGCCTGGTTGCAGGGGAGCTCTGGAAACACCATATATTTT	CAWLQGSSGNTIYF
TRBJ2-5	TRBV10-2	-	-	TGCGCCAGCAGTGATAGGACTCAGGGAAAAGAGACCCAGTACTTC	CASSDRTQGKETQYF
TRBJ2-3	TRBV9	-	-	TGTGCCAGCAGTCCAAGTTTAGATACGCAGTATTTT	CASSPSLDTQYF
TRBJ2-1	TRBV28	once	TRBD2	TGTGCCAGCAGGCCAGGAGCTAGCGGCAATGAGCAGTTCTTC	CASRPGASGNEQFF
TRBJ2-7	TRBV5-1	-	-	TGCGCCAGCAGCTTCCCCGGGTCAAACGAGCAGTACTTC	CASSFPGSNEQYF
TRBJ1-5	TRBV19	-	-	TGTGCCAGTAGTATAAGTTGGCAGGGTCGTAATCAGCCCCAGCATTTT	CASSISWQGRNQPQHF
TRBJ2-1	TRBV18	-	-	TGTGCCAGCTCACCAGTGGCGAAGGAGCAGTTCTTC	CASSPVAKEQFF
TRBJ1-4	TRBV6-1	-	TRBD1	TGTGCCAGCACCGTAACGCAGGGGGCGCGAGAAAAACTGTTTTTT	CASTVTQGAREKLFF
TRBJ2-6	TRBV19	once	-	TGTGCCACCTCTCAGGTCCTCGCTGGGGCCAACGTCCTGACTTTC	CATSQVLAGANVLTF
TRBJ1-2	TRBV4-2	-	TRBD1	TGTGCCAGCAGCGACCGGGACAGGGGGCAAAGCTATGGCTACACCTTC	CASSDRDRGQSYGYTF